This T cell receptor beta chain was retrieved from a study of T cells in women clearing cervical HPV infection. Overall study context: Donors had HPV16-related CIN3 or worse; 2 had invasive cancer. Blood came at first lesion visit for cases, post-clearance for controls.

In regard to this clone: Its antigen remains unidentified. The CDR3 end is not reached by the read, which stops 3 residues before it; the germline J gene fills it in.

Trimming shortened V by 6 bases and J by 4 bases, and 19 bases separated the two germline ends. Germline loops: CDR1 ENHRY, CDR2 SYGVKD. This CDR3 comprises 15 residues. Study results and caveats: Richness differences could reflect unmeasured T-cell content per sample. Combining TCR richness with V gene abundances gave roughly 0.8 AUC.

Assay used: immunoSEQ multiplex PCR; TCRdb lists only in-frame clones, some missing. The sample totals roughly 30,000 clones. The chain links TRBV10-3 to TRBJ2-7; either TRBD1 or TRBD2 may fit D (5 bases each). The clonotype was recovered from a woman between 18 and 70 years old with a cervical HPV16 infection that either progressed to CIN3+ or cleared (not recorded which). Material for sequencing was blood buffy coat. Incomplete CDR3 DNA: TGTGCCATCAGCCTAGGAGGACACCAAGGGTACGAG. It is translated as CAISLGGHQGYE. Given in full, the CDR3 is CAISLGGHQGYEQYF.